Listed below are T cell receptor beta chains from one sample, sequenced in a study of vaccination effects on CD4 cells after COVID-19. The antigens of these receptors remain unknown. The data were produced by immunoSEQ multiplex PCR, yet TCRdb's version contains in-frame clones alone and is incomplete. Of about 66,000 clones listed, around 80% are singletons. This specimen consisted of CD4+ T cells from PBMCs cultured without peptide, obtained after COVID-19 vaccination. These receptors all stem from a human donor who received a COVID-19 vaccine. CDR3s leave out the opening cysteine and the closing phenylalanine or tryptophan.

j_call v_call cdr3_length cdr3_aa
TRBJ2-2 TRBV19 12 ASLGVWDTGELF
TRBJ2-3 TRBV18 13 ASRTSGGRTDTQY
TRBJ1-2 TRBV18 14 ASSPLPGGDNYGYT
TRBJ1-2 TRBV12-3/TRBV12-4 11 ASSGGGGYGYT
TRBJ2-2 TRBV6-4 15 ASSDTRLAGITGELF
TRBJ1-2 TRBV24-1 12 ATSDPNRVDGYT
TRBJ2-2 TRBV19 14 ASSTGQGYDTGELF
TRBJ2-3 TRBV4-1 13 ASSQPGLASDTQY
TRBJ1-4 TRBV5-6 14 ASSQRTGRWAEKLF
TRBJ2-1 TRBV24-1 13 ATSGGDGSYNEQF
TRBJ1-5 TRBV5-5 14 ASSSAGGAGRQPQH
TRBJ2-3 TRBV7-3 13 ASSLNRQSTDTQY
TRBJ2-5 TRBV7-9 14 ASSLGRGLGQETQY
TRBJ1-1 TRBV3-1/TRBV3-2 16 ASTKNPGQGAQATEAF
TRBJ2-1 TRBV28 9 ASSLSNEQF
TRBJ1-1 TRBV24-1 11 ATSFGMNTEAF
TRBJ2-1 TRBV6-1 13 ASCTGGGTYNEQF
TRBJ1-1 TRBV5-1 11 ASSPGTATEAF